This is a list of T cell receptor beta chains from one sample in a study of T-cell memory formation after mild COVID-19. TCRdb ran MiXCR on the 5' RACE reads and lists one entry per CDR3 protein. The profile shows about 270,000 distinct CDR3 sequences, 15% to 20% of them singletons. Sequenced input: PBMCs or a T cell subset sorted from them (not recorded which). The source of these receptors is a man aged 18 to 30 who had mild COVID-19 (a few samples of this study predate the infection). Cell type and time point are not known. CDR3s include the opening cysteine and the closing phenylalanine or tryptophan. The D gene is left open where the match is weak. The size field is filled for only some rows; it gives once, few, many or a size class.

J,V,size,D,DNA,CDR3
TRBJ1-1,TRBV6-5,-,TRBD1,TGTGCCAGCAGTTACTCGAATCAGGGGGCGAACACTGAAGCTTTCTTT,CASSYSNQGANTEAFF
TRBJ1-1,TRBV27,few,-,TGTGCCAGCAGTACCCCGGGAAGGTACACTGAAGCTTTCTTT,CASSTPGRYTEAFF
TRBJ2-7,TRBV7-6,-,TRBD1,TGTGCCAGCAGCTCCCGGGACAGGGGTGTGTACGAGCAGTACTTC,CASSSRDRGVYEQYF
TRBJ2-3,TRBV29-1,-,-,TGCAGCGTGGGGGGACTCGGGGATACGCAGTATTTT,CSVGGLGDTQYF
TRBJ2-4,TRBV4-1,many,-,TGCGCCAGCAGCCTCATCTGGCGTCTTGCCAAAAACATTCAGTACTTC,CASSLIWRLAKNIQYF
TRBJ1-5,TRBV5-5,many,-,TGTGCCAGCAGCTTGGGGGGGGGCAATCAGCCCCAGCATTTT,CASSLGGGNQPQHF
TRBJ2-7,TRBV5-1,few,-,TGCGCCAGCAGCTTGGGGCCAGTCGCAAGGGACTACGAGCAGTACTTC,CASSLGPVARDYEQYF
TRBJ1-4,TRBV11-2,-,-,TGTGCCAGCAGCTTGCAGGTTGGGGCTAATGAAAAACTGTTTTTT,CASSLQVGANEKLFF
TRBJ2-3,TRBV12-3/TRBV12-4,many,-,TGTGCCACCACGCCAAGGACAACAGACACAGATACGCAGTATTTT,CATTPRTTDTDTQYF
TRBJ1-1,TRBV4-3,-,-,TGCGCCAGCAGCCAAGACTGGAACACTGAAGCTTTCTTT,CASSQDWNTEAFF
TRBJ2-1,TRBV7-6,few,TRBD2,TGTGCCAGCAGCGTCAGCGGGATCCGGCTAAACAATGAGCAGTTCTTC,CASSVSGIRLNNEQFF